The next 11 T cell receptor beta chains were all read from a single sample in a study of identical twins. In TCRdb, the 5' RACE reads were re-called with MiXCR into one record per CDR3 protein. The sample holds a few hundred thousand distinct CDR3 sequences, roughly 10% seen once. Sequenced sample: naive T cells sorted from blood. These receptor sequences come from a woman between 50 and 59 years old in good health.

The CDR3 nucleotides are TGTGCCAGCAGTGGAACAGGGAACGAGCAGTACTTC. Translation: CASSGTGNEQYF. The chain couples TRBV6-1 to TRBJ2-7; D is perhaps TRBD1 (6 bases). The V gene lost 4 bases and the J gene lost 5 bases, with 9 bases spanning the gap. Germline CDR1 reads MNHNS; CDR2 reads SASEGT. CDR3 length equals 12 residues.

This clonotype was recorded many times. CDR3: CASSLSLEDWWNEQFF. The CDR3 DNA is TGTGCCAGCAGCTTATCACTTGAGGACTGGTGGAATGAGCAGTTCTTC. The V gene is TRBV9, the J gene TRBJ2-1, with D perhaps TRBD2 (5 bases). V was shortened by 4 bases and J by 7 bases, with 21 bases between the two germline ends. The CDR3 has 16 amino acids. The germline gives CDR1 SGDLS, CDR2 YYNGEE.

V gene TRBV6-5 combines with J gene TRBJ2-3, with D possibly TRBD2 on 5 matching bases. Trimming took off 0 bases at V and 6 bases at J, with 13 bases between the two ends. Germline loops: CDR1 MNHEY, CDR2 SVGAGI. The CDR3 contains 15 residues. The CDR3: CASSYSITGKDTQYF. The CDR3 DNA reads TGTGCCAGCAGTTACTCGATTACCGGGAAGGATACGCAGTATTTT.

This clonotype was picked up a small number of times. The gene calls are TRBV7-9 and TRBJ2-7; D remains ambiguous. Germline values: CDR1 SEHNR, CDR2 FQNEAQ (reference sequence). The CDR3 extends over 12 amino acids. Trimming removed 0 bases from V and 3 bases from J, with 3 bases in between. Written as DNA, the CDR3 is TGTGCCAGCAGCTTAGCTGTCTACGAGCAGTACTTC. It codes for CASSLAVYEQYF. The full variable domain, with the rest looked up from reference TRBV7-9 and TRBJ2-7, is DTGVSQNPRHKITKRGQNVTFRCDPISEHNRLYWYRQTLGQGPEFLTYFQNEAQLEKSRLLSDRFSAERPKGSFSTLEIQRTEQGDSAMYLCASSLAVYEQYFGPGTRLTVT.

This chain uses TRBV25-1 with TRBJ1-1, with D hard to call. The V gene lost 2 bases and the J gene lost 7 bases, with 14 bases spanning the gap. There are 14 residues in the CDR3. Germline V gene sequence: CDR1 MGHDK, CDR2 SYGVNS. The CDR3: CASSETGERGEAFF. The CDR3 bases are TGTGCCAGCAGTGAAACCGGGGAACGGGGTGAAGCTTTCTTT.

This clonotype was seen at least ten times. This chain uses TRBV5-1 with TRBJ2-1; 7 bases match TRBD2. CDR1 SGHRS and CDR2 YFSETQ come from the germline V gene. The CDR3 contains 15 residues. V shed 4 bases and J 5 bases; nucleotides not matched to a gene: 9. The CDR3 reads CASSPPGLADNEQFF. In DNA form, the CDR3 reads TGCGCCAGCAGCCCTCCCGGGCTAGCGGACAATGAGCAGTTCTTC.

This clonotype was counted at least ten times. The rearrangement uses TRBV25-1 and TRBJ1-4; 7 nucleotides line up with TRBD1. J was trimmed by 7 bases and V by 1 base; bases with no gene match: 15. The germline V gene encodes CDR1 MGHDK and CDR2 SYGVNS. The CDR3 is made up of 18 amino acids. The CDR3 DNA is TGTGCCAGCAGTGAATCTGAGAGACAGGGCCGTATAAGTGAAAAACTGTTTTTT. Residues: CASSESERQGRISEKLFF.

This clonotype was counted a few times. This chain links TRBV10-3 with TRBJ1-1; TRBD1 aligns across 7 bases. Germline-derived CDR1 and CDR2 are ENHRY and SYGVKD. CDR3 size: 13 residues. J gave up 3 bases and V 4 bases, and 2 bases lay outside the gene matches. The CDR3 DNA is TGTGCCATCAGTGGGACAGGTTACACTGAAGCTTTCTTT. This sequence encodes CAISGTGYTEAFF.

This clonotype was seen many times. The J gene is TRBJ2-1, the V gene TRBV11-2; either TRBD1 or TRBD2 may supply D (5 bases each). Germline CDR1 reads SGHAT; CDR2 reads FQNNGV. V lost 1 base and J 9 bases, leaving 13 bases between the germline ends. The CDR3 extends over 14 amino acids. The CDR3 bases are TGTGCCAGCAGCTTAGCCCCTAAGGGGAGTGAGCAGTTCTTC. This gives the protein CASSLAPKGSEQFF. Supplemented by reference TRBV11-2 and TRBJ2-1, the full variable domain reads EAGVAQSPRYKIIEKRQSVAFWCNPISGHATLYWYQQILGQGPKLLIQFQNNGVVDDSQLPKDRFSAERLKGVDSTLKIQPAKLEDSAVYLCASSLAPKGSEQFFGPGTRLTVL.

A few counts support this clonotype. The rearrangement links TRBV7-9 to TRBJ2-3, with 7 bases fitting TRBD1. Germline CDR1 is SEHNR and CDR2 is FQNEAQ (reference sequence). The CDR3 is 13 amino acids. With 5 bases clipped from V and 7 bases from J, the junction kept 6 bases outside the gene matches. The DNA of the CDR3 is TGTGCCAGCAGCCCCTCGACAGGGTATACGCAGTATTTT. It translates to CASSPSTGYTQYF.

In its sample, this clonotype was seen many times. The CDR3 bases are TGTGCCATCAGAACAGGGCGGACCGGGGAGCTGTTTTTT. Its translation is CAIRTGRTGELFF. The V and J genes are TRBV10-3 and TRBJ2-2; TRBD1 is a possible D gene (6 bases). V shed 6 bases and J shed 5 bases, with 10 bases lying between them. The germline V gene has CDR1 ENHRY and CDR2 SYGVKD. The CDR3 is 13 residues long.